The clone carrying this T cell receptor beta chain occurred many times. This sample is drawn from a study of prognosis after radiotherapy for stage I lung cancer. Study in general: With roughly 13 men and 6 women, the cohort's median age was roughly 70 years, range roughly 50–84. A handful of patients receiving radiotherapy then developed distant metastases (median around 7 months), with some 15 showing no significant progression.

Amplification of the TCR beta CDR3 (from genomic DNA) was done by two-round multiplex PCR. The first PCR round targeted every TRBV and TRBJ gene with specific primers. TCRdb used MiXCR to reprocess the multiplex PCR reads, holding one entry per CDR3 protein. The table shows some 39,000 distinct CDR3 sequences, with approximately 25% occurring only once. CDR3 size: 14 residues. V was pared by 5 bases and J by 1 base, with 10 bases between. CDR1 and CDR2 (germline): LNHDA, SQIVND (reference sequence). The sample consisted of PBMCs, taken before or after stereotactic body radiation therapy (not recorded which). The rearrangement joins TRBV19 to TRBJ2-3; a possible D gene is TRBD2 (6 bases). This TCR derives from a donor over 45 with non-small cell lung cancer. The CDR3, as DNA: TGTGCCAGTAGTTTAGCGGTGGGCACAGATACGCAGTATTTT. Protein sequence: CASSLAVGTDTQYF.